This T cell receptor (beta chain) appears in the sequencing data of a study of T cell responses to AZD1222 COVID-19 vaccine. Across the whole study: Some second doses came at about 4 weeks and others at about 12 weeks; these were pooled. Study outcomes and limitations: Spike regions recognized by vaccine-associated CD4 TCRs spanned the protein, led by 160-218 and 743-854. Spike-specific TCR breadth and depth both grew after two AZD1222 doses.

Worth noting for this clone: Its matching antigen is unknown.

Sequencing was performed with immunoSEQ multiplex PCR; in TCRdb, only in-frame clones are kept and a portion is missing. The repertoire holds around 120,000 clones, with roughly 90% as singletons. The CDR3 covers 15 residues. V was clipped by 2 bases and J by 7 bases, with 18 bases between them. Germline assignment: CDR1 LGHDT and CDR2 YNNKEL (reference sequence). The receptor's source is an adult in good health. The specimen was peripheral blood, collected on day 0 of AZD1222 vaccination. This rearrangement joins TRBV3-1 (or the pseudogene TRBV3-2) to TRBJ2-7; the D gene is possibly TRBD2 (6 bases). The CDR3 is CASSQLSSEGREQYF. For the CDR3, the DNA is TGTGCCAGCAGCCAACTTTCTAGCGAGGGAAGGGAGCAGTACTTC.